The next 22 T cell receptor beta chains were all read from a single sample in a study of blood T cell repertoires in COVID-19. The method was immunoSEQ multiplex PCR; TCRdb's version includes in-frame clones alone and lacks a portion of them. In the table there are some 120,000 clones, 70% to 85% of which are singletons. Sequencing used peripheral blood. The receptors stem from a human donor with acute or convalescent COVID-19. The donor label of this sample is uncertain.

This clone was observed once. The rearrangement uses TRBV7-9 and TRBJ2-1; 8 nucleotides align to TRBD1. The V gene end was trimmed by 7 bases and the J gene end by 7 bases; junction bases not matched to a gene: 12. From germline, CDR1 is SEHNR and CDR2 FQNEAQ (reference sequence). The CDR3 spans 15 residues. The CDR3: CASTQRQGAGNEQFF. For the CDR3, the DNA is TGTGCCAGCACCCAAAGGCAGGGGGCGGGAAATGAGCAGTTCTTC.

The chain couples TRBV6-5 to TRBJ2-7; D perhaps matches TRBD2 (5 bases). CDR1 MNHEY and CDR2 SVGAGI come from the germline V gene. Trimming cost V 5 bases and J 1 base, with 15 bases left between them. The CDR3 sequence is 15 residues long. The CDR3 region is CASSPTVPGSYEQYF. The CDR3 DNA reads as TGTGCCAGCAGTCCCACGGTCCCGGGGTCCTACGAGCAGTACTTC.

V usage is TRBV5-4 and J usage is TRBJ2-4; D is possibly TRBD2 (5 bases). This CDR3 spans 14 amino acids. The ends were cut back, 1 base at V and 3 bases at J, with 8 bases in the middle. Germline values: CDR1 SGHNT, CDR2 YYREEE (reference sequence). The CDR3 loop is CASSLPGSKNIQYF. The CDR3 DNA follows: TGTGCCAGCAGCTTGCCGGGGAGCAAAAACATTCAGTACTTC.

The rearrangement joins TRBV7-9 to TRBJ1-5; 9 bases agree with TRBD1. V gave up 5 bases and J gave up 4 bases; unmatched junction bases: 15. This CDR3 spans 18 amino acids. CDR1 and CDR2 from the germline V gene are SEHNR and FQNEAQ (reference sequence). The CDR3 here is CASSQSRTGDSRNQPQHF. CDR3 bases: TGTGCCAGCAGCCAATCCAGGACAGGGGATTCTAGGAATCAGCCCCAGCATTTT.

The rearrangement uses TRBV2 and TRBJ1-1; possible D gene TRBD1, 5 bases. Trimming pared 6 bases from V and 6 bases from J, leaving 11 bases between. CDR3 length equals 12 residues. Germline CDR1 is SNHLY and CDR2 is FYNNEI. CDR3 DNA sequence: TGTGCCAGCAGGCCGGGGGTCGCTGAAGCTTTCTTT. It yields the protein CASRPGVAEAFF.

In the case of this clone: Other DNA sequences within the sample encode an identical CDR3. This chain connects TRBV19 to TRBJ2-5; 13 nucleotides agree with TRBD2. Germline V lookup: CDR1 LNHDA, CDR2 SQIVND (reference sequence). The CDR3 spans 18 residues. Unmatched junction bases numbered 8, after V lost 1 base and J lost 3 bases. The CDR3 protein is CASSIGLAGGPREETQYF. For the CDR3, the DNA is TGTGCCAGTAGTATAGGACTAGCGGGGGGCCCCCGGGAAGAGACCCAGTACTTC.

The chain carries TRBV4-1 and TRBJ2-1; D unresolved. CDR3 size: 13 residues. In germline, CDR1 is MGHRA, CDR2 YSYEKL. V was cut by 5 bases and J by 5 bases, with 10 bases left in between. CDR3 residues: CASSSAANNEQFF. CDR3 coding DNA: TGCGCCAGCAGCTCTGCAGCGAACAATGAGCAGTTCTTC.

This clone was seen a few times. This sequence joins TRBV28 and TRBJ1-6; 7 nucleotides line up with TRBD1. V dropped 6 bases and J dropped 12; count of bases not matched to a gene: 5. The CDR3 has 12 residues. CDR1 is MDHEN and CDR2 is SYDVKM in the germline V gene. CDR3 region: CASRARQGPLHF. The CDR3 coding sequence is TGTGCCAGCAGGGCGAGACAGGGACCCCTCCACTTT.

The rearrangement joins TRBV9 to TRBJ2-3, with 7 bases matching TRBD2. This CDR3 is 17 amino acids long. V shed 2 bases, J shed 2 bases, and the junction held 11 bases outside the gene matches. Germline assignment: CDR1 SGDLS and CDR2 YYNGEE. This chain's CDR3 is CASSVAHSGALTDTQYF. The CDR3 DNA reads as TGTGCCAGCAGCGTCGCCCACAGCGGGGCCCTCACAGATACGCAGTATTTT.

The chain employs TRBV7-9 and TRBJ1-1, with D uncertain. From germline, CDR1 is SEHNR and CDR2 FQNEAQ (reference sequence). This CDR3 comprises 12 residues. The V end lost 5 bases, the J end lost 5 bases, and 9 bases lay between the germline ends. CDR3 sequence: CASSPGSTEAFF. CDR3 nucleotides: TGTGCCAGCAGCCCAGGATCAACTGAAGCTTTCTTT.

This clone was recorded a few times. The gene calls are TRBV27 and TRBJ1-2; 9 bases match TRBD1. Germline trimming cut 5 bases from V and 7 bases from J; bases unmatched to any gene: 8. This CDR3 region has 14 residues. The germline CDR1 and CDR2 sequences are MNHEY and SMNVEV (reference sequence). CDR3 DNA sequence: TGTGCCAGCAGTCCCACAGGGGGCTATCGTGGCTACACCTTC. Amino acid sequence: CASSPTGGYRGYTF.

This sequence joins TRBV3-1 (or the pseudogene TRBV3-2) and TRBJ2-1; 10 positions agree with TRBD1. The trim removed 1 base at V and 2 bases at J, leaving 2 bases unmatched. The CDR3 spans 16 residues. Germline CDR1 reads LGHDT; CDR2 reads YNNKEL (reference sequence). The CDR3 reads CASSQGGQGPYNEQFF. As DNA, the CDR3 is TGTGCCAGCAGCCAAGGGGGACAGGGGCCCTACAATGAGCAGTTCTTC.

This chain uses TRBV19 with TRBJ2-3; 14 positions match TRBD2. Trimming at V came to 1 base and at J to 7 bases, leaving 10 bases not matched to a gene. The germline gives CDR1 LNHDA, CDR2 SQIVND (reference sequence). CDR3 size: 18 residues. The CDR3 sequence: CASSIGLPTSGGVNTQYF. The CDR3 DNA follows: TGTGCCAGTAGTATAGGTTTACCGACTAGCGGGGGGGTCAATACGCAGTATTTT.

The rearrangement joins TRBV19 to TRBJ1-1; TRBD1 matches 7 bases. The CDR3 contains 14 residues. Germline values: CDR1 LNHDA, CDR2 SQIVND (reference sequence). The V segment lost 3 bases and the J segment 8 bases; nucleotides outside the gene matches: 9. CDR3 region: CASSIGIDRVEAFF. In DNA form, the CDR3 reads TGTGCCAGTAGTATCGGCATCGACAGGGTCGAAGCTTTCTTT.

The genes are TRBV12-3 or TRBV12-4 and TRBJ2-7; a possible D gene is TRBD1 (5 bases). The germline V and J ends were trimmed by 6 bases and 2 bases, with 11 bases remaining between them. The length of the CDR3 is 13 residues. As DNA, the CDR3 is TGTGCCAGCAGCCGCACCAGGGCCTACGAGCAGTACTTC. This sequence encodes CASSRTRAYEQYF.

The chain combines TRBV2 with TRBJ1-6, with 7 bases fitting TRBD1. V was clipped by 6 bases and J by 10 bases; unmatched bases: 15. There are 16 residues in the CDR3. Germline assignment: CDR1 SNHLY and CDR2 FYNNEI. CDR3 sequence reads: CASSRILDRVGSPLHF. The CDR3, as DNA: TGTGCCAGCAGCCGAATACTTGACAGGGTCGGGTCACCCCTCCACTTT.

The chain employs TRBV9 and TRBJ1-6; D unresolved. CDR3 size: 13 residues. Trimming removed 3 bases from V and 10 bases from J, with 11 bases in between. CDR1 is SGDLS, CDR2 YYNGEE, per germline. This CDR3 reads CASSDDPRSPLHF. The CDR3 DNA follows: TGTGCCAGCAGCGACGATCCGCGGTCACCCCTCCACTTT.

The genes are TRBV5-1 and TRBJ2-7; 8 nucleotides align to TRBD1. In germline, CDR1 is SGHRS, CDR2 YFSETQ. This CDR3 contains 14 residues. Trimming took 1 base from V and 3 from J; bases not matched to a gene: 3. CDR3 bases: TGCGCCAGCAGCTTGTCAGGGGGCAACTACGAGCAGTACTTC. This translates into CASSLSGGNYEQYF.

The chain is built from TRBV30 and TRBJ2-7, with 12 bases lining up with TRBD1. V was pared by 4 bases and J by 5 bases, with 18 bases of the junction left unmatched. The CDR3 extends over 18 amino acids. Germline CDR1 is GTSNPN and CDR2 is SVGIG (reference sequence). Here the CDR3 reads CAWTPGVIIGTGGNEQYF. CDR3 coding DNA: TGTGCCTGGACCCCCGGCGTGATTATCGGGACAGGGGGCAACGAGCAGTACTTC.

The rearrangement links TRBV6-1 to TRBJ2-1, with a tentative D call TRBD2 (5 bases). The CDR3 sequence is 17 residues long. Per germline, CDR1 MNHNS and CDR2 SASEGT. V shed 2 bases and J shed 3 bases, with 17 bases lying between them. The CDR3 sequence is CASSEYGSEGLYNEQFF. The CDR3 DNA reads TGTGCCAGCAGTGAATACGGGTCAGAGGGCCTCTACAATGAGCAGTTCTTC.

This clone was seen only once. The chain carries TRBV11-2 and TRBJ1-1; no clear D. V was cut by 3 bases and J by 0 bases, with 20 bases left in between. The CDR3 is made up of 18 amino acids. From germline, CDR1 is SGHAT and CDR2 FQNNGV. CDR3 bases: TGTGCCAGCAGCTTCCCCTGGTGGTCGCGAAATTTGAACACTGAAGCTTTCTTT. It encodes CASSFPWWSRNLNTEAFF.

This clone was picked up one time. J is TRBJ2-7 and V is TRBV11-2; 7 bases are a match to TRBD1. Trimming cost V 3 bases and J 4 bases; bases outside gene matches: 3. This CDR3 contains 13 residues. Germline lookup yields CDR1 SGHAT and CDR2 FQNNGV. CDR3: CASSLGQTYEQYF. In DNA form, the CDR3 reads TGTGCCAGCAGCTTGGGACAGACATACGAGCAGTACTTC.